This T cell receptor beta chain was captured in a study of Tregs in tolerant kidney transplant recipients. Clones were sequenced by immunoSEQ multiplex PCR, and TCRdb holds only the in-frame ones, with some missing. There are about 100,000 clones in the sample; over 85% occur only once, and around 1.6% lies in the top ten. Recipients received nonmyeloablative bone marrow transplants from related graft donors, with transient mixed chimerism. Trimming shortened V by 6 bases and J by 1 base, and 16 bases separated the two germline ends. This CDR3 comprises 15 residues. Looked up from germline, CDR1 is SGHRS and CDR2 is YFSETQ.

V gene TRBV5-1 combines with J gene TRBJ1-2; D may be TRBD1 (5 bases). The input for sequencing was CD4+ T cells from blood (PBMCs), taken 12 months after the transplant. This receptor was identified in a human patient who received a combined kidney and bone marrow transplant. A subset of T cells may come from the graft donor. CDR3 sequence reads: CASTPGAGSNYGYTF. As DNA, the CDR3 is TGCGCCAGCACCCCGGGAGCAGGGAGTAACTATGGCTACACCTTC.